The entry below gives a single T cell receptor beta chain sequence along with its context. The source of the sample is a study of blood T cell repertoires in COVID-19. Turning to the study itself: Specimens from acute and convalescent COVID-19 originated in the United States, Italy and Spain.

The germline CDR1 and CDR2 sequences are MNHEY and SMNVEV (reference sequence). This CDR3 is built from 17 residues. Trimming took off 2 bases at V and 4 bases at J, with 20 bases between the two ends. Only in-frame clones appear in the TCRdb table, and some are missing; sequencing was by immunoSEQ multiplex PCR. The table includes about 250,000 clones, roughly 80% detected once. The sample was peripheral blood. The V and J genes are TRBV27 and TRBJ1-1; D is possibly TRBD1 (5 bases). This TCR was sampled from an older man with acute or convalescent COVID-19. CDR3 nucleotides: TGTGCCAGCAGTTTAATCTGGTCAGGGCGCGTAGGCACTGAAGCTTTCTTT. Its protein is CASSLIWSGRVGTEAFF.